The rows below give T cell receptor beta chains drawn from one sample of a study of CD8 T cells in Susac syndrome. One entry per CDR3 protein results from TCRdb running MiXCR on the immunoSEQ multiplex PCR reads. The sample contains 330,000 or so distinct CDR3 sequences, around 89% of which appear only once. Material for sequencing was CD8+ T cells from PBMCs. The receptor set was obtained from a human donor with multiple sclerosis. Both conserved end residues are trimmed from each CDR3.

V	J	CDR3
TRBV25-1	TRBJ2-1	ASSDGQGNYNEQF
TRBV6-1	TRBJ2-5	ASSLLSLLQGQETQY
TRBV28	TRBJ2-7	ASSLSTLTRVSYEQY
TRBV13	TRBJ2-7	ASSHPTSGLYEQY
TRBV7-9	TRBJ1-4	ASTRPGQGVDREKLF
TRBV6-2/TRBV6-3	TRBJ1-1	ASSYWQMNTEAF
TRBV11-2	TRBJ2-7	ASGRPGRTYEQY
TRBV30	TRBJ1-1	AWRPLGLGAF
TRBV19	TRBJ1-1	ASSIDGGVNTEAF
TRBV27	TRBJ2-5	ASKLTSTGETQY
TRBV12-3/TRBV12-4	TRBJ2-7	ASSPWEGAYEQY
TRBV29-1	TRBJ2-7	SVVGEGYEQY
TRBV21-1	TRBJ2-4	ASTIIVAKNIQY
TRBV4-3	TRBJ2-1	ASSQQLAGGPWNEQF
TRBV6-2/TRBV6-3	TRBJ2-5	ASNSRLAGGPQETQY
TRBV4-1	TRBJ1-4	ASSQVTPIRLF
TRBV11-3	TRBJ2-2	ASSPRTGATGELF
TRBV2	TRBJ2-7	ASSVGTGANYEQY
TRBV4-1	TRBJ1-3	ASSQEGLRPGNTIY
TRBV19	TRBJ2-1	ASSTYNEQF
TRBV6-5	TRBJ2-2	ASSYTGTGVFTGELF
TRBV11-2	TRBJ2-5	ASSLVGKETQY
TRBV5-4	TRBJ1-5	ASSFRGKSQPQH
TRBV4-1	TRBJ1-2	ASSQARTNYGYT
TRBV24-1	TRBJ2-1	ATDGGQASNEQF
TRBV29-1	TRBJ2-5	SVEGGRRGETQY
TRBV13	TRBJ2-3	ASSQRLASDTQY
TRBV7-9	TRBJ1-6	ASSLGGGNSPLH
TRBV10-3	TRBJ2-5	AISESRGTGKETQY
TRBV9	TRBJ2-1	ASSVVLAPYNEQF
TRBV13	TRBJ2-1	ASSHGTSGGIGNEQF
TRBV7-6	TRBJ2-7	ASSSGVGDEQY
TRBV13	TRBJ2-1	ASSFPGGAGDNEQF
TRBV7-9	TRBJ1-2	ASSQPAGDGYT
TRBV5-6	TRBJ2-1	ASSVASGKNEQF
TRBV28	TRBJ2-2	ASSLLSRGGLTGELF
TRBV5-6	TRBJ2-1	ASSLEAAGGPLSSYNEQF
TRBV20-1	TRBJ1-2	SARDQEGGYGYT
TRBV20-1	TRBJ2-1	SAAGTYNEQF
TRBV6-5	TRBJ2-3	ASSYSASTKYNTDTQY
TRBV4-3	TRBJ2-7	ASSPVFAGEFEQY